Below are 3 T cell receptor beta chains sequenced from a single sample in a study of CD8 T cells in ankylosing spondylitis. Findings and caveats of the study: A motif in TCR beta, a set of about eight highly homologous variants, appeared characteristic of ankylosing spondylitis blood.

TCRdb re-analysed the 5' RACE reads in MiXCR, keeping a single row per CDR3 protein. The sample includes 650,000 to 800,000 distinct CDR3 sequences, 15% to 20% seen only once; the top ten take over 15%. These receptors have no identified antigens. Sample: blood, either unsorted or a sorted T cell fraction (not recorded which). The receptors here all came from a male donor with ankylosing spondylitis.

This clonotype was detected a few times. The chain recombines TRBV5-6 with TRBJ1-1; tentatively, D is TRBD1 (5 bases). V was pared by 7 bases and J by 1 base, with 8 bases between. CDR1 and CDR2 (germline): SGHDT, YYEEEE. The CDR3 extends over 12 amino acids. CDR3 protein: CASWRGNTEAFF. The CDR3 DNA reads as TGTGCCAGCTGGAGGGGGAACACTGAAGCTTTCTTT.

Only a few counts were recorded for this clonotype. The V and J genes are TRBV14 and TRBJ2-1; D may match TRBD1 or TRBD2 (5 bases each). Germline assignment: CDR1 SGHDN and CDR2 FVKESK. V lost 5 bases and J lost 0, with 14 bases in between. The CDR3 contains 16 residues. CDR3 in amino acids: CASSWMGGTSYNEQFF. CDR3 DNA sequence: TGTGCCAGCAGCTGGATGGGTGGGACCTCCTACAATGAGCAGTTCTTC.

The chain is built from TRBV20-1 and TRBJ2-7; D is ambiguous. The CDR3 consists of 14 residues. Trimming cost V 3 bases and J 6 bases, with 18 bases left between them. Germline CDR1 reads DFQATT; CDR2 reads SNEGSKA (reference sequence). The CDR3 spells CSASPIAALGEQYF. In DNA form, the CDR3 reads TGCAGTGCTAGCCCGATCGCTGCTCTAGGCGAGCAGTACTTC.